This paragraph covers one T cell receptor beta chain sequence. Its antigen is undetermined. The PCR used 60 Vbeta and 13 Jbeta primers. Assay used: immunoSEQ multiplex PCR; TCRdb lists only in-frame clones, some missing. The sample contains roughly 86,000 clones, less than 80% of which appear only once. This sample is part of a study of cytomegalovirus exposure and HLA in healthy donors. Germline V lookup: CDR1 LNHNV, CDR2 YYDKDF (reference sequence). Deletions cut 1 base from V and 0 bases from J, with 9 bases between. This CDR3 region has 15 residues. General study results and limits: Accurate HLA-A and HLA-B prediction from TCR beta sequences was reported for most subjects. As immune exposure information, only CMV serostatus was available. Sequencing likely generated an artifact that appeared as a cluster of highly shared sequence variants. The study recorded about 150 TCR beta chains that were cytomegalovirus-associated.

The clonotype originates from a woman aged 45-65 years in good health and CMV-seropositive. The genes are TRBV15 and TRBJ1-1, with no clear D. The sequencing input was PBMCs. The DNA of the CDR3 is TGTGCCACCAGCAGAGTGGTTAGTTTGAACACTGAAGCTTTCTTT. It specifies CATSRVVSLNTEAFF.